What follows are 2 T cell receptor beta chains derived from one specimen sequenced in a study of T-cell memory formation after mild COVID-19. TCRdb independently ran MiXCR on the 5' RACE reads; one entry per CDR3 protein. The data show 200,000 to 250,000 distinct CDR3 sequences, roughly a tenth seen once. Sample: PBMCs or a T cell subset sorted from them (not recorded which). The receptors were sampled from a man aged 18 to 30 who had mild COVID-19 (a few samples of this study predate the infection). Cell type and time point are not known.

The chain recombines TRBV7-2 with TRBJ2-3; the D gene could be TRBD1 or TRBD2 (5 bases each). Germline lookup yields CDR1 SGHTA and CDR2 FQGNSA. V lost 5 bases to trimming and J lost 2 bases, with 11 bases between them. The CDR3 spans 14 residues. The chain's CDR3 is CASSRDLHTDTQYF. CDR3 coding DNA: TGTGCCAGCAGCCGGGACCTCCACACAGATACGCAGTATTTT.

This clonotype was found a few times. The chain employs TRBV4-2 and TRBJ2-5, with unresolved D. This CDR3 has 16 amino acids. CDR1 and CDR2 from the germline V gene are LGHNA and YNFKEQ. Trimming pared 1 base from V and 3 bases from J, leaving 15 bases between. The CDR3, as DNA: TGTGCCAGCAGCCAAGGGTTGACGTTCGAGGAAGAGACCCAGTACTTC. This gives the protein CASSQGLTFEEETQYF.